The 10 T cell receptor beta chains reported below all come from one sample, sequenced in a study of molecular identifiers for immune sequencing clone quantification. TCRdb redid the calling of the PCR reads with MiXCR, one entry per CDR3 protein. In the table there are 100,000 or so distinct CDR3 sequences, under 25% of which are singletons. Sequenced material: naive CD8+ T cells from blood, with Jurkat cell RNA spiked in. Subset reported: FACS-sorted CD8+CD4-CCR7+CD45RA+ naive T cells. These receptors all come from a human donor in good health. Some libraries in this study had Jurkat cell RNA spiked in.

This clonotype was seen many times. The chain couples TRBV7-9 to TRBJ2-7; TRBD1 matches at 7 bases. Trimming cost V 5 bases and J 6 bases; bases outside gene matches: 4. CDR3 size: 12 residues. Germline V gene lookup returns CDR1 SEHNR and CDR2 FQNEAQ (reference sequence). This chain's CDR3 is CASSPTGAEQYF. CDR3 nucleotides: TGTGCCAGCAGCCCCACAGGGGCCGAGCAGTACTTC.

This clonotype was seen only a few times. The chain employs TRBV6-5 and TRBJ2-7; a weak D match, TRBD2 (7 bases). This CDR3 is built from 13 residues. CDR1 and CDR2 (germline): MNHEY, SVGAGI. With 8 bases removed from V and 5 bases from J, the gap between germline ends came to 16 bases. CDR3 DNA: TGTGCCAGCTCTCTCAGGGGAGGGAACGAGCAGTACTTC. Residues: CASSLRGGNEQYF.

This clonotype came up many times. V and J are TRBV18 and TRBJ2-1; 8 bases align to TRBD2. The germline gives CDR1 KGHSH, CDR2 LQKENI. V lost 0 bases to trimming and J lost 4 bases; unmatched junction nucleotides: 5. This CDR3 has 16 amino acids. CDR3 in DNA: TGTGCCAGCTCACCACCGTTAGCGGGGTCTTACAATGAGCAGTTCTTC. Residues: CASSPPLAGSYNEQFF. The entire variable domain, with the rest obtained from reference TRBV18 and TRBJ2-1, is as follows: NAGVMQNPRHLVRRRGQEARLRCSPMKGHSHVYWYRQLPEEGLKFMVYLQKENIIDESGMPKERFSAEFPKEGPSILRIQQVVRGDSAAYFCASSPPLAGSYNEQFFGPGTRLTVL.

This clonotype was counted at least ten times. The CDR3 is CASSYSTLGTDTQYF. Here the CDR3 DNA reads TGTGCCAGCAGTTACTCGACCCTGGGGACAGATACGCAGTATTTT. This chain uses TRBV6-5 with TRBJ2-3; D gene uncertain. The germline V gene has CDR1 MNHEY and CDR2 SVGAGI. This CDR3 region has 15 residues. V shed 0 bases and J shed 3 bases, with 10 bases lying between them.

At least ten counts were recorded for this clonotype. CDR3 nucleotide sequence: TGCGCCAGCAGCCAGGATTACACGGACTCCTACAATGAGCAGTTCTTC. Its protein product is CASSQDYTDSYNEQFF. V is TRBV4-3 and J is TRBJ2-1, with D hard to call. The CDR3 sequence is 16 residues long. CDR1 is LGHNA and CDR2 is YSLEER in the germline V gene. V was clipped by 3 bases and J by 0 bases, with 12 bases between them.

V usage is TRBV7-9 and J usage is TRBJ2-7; no definite D call. This CDR3 contains 12 residues. The V and J ends lost 6 bases and 3 bases respectively, with 9 bases between them. The germline V gene has CDR1 SEHNR and CDR2 FQNEAQ (reference sequence). The CDR3 sequence: CASRPDNYEQYF. The CDR3 DNA follows: TGTGCCAGCAGACCCGACAACTACGAGCAGTACTTC.

This clonotype was seen at least ten times. The chain is built from TRBV10-2 and TRBJ2-3; 9 nucleotides agree with TRBD2. CDR3 length: 17 residues. From germline, CDR1 is WSHSY and CDR2 SAAADI. V trimming: 2 bases; J trimming: 2 bases; junction bases outside the gene matches: 8. The CDR3 protein is CASSEGSGGFDTDTQYF. The CDR3 region has the DNA TGCGCCAGCAGTGAGGGTAGCGGGGGATTCGACACAGATACGCAGTATTTT.

This clonotype has just a few counts. This chain connects TRBV21-1 to TRBJ1-1; TRBD1, the table's D call, lacks a check against the DNA. TRBV21-1 is labeled a pseudogene. The CDR3 length is 16 residues. CDR3 DNA: TGTGCCAGCAGCCCTCGCGGGGAGCCGGCGGGCACTGAAGCTTTCTTT. As protein: CASSPRGEPAGTEAFF.

This clonotype occurred many times. The V call is TRBV4-3, the J call TRBJ1-1; D gene ambiguous. Germline V gives CDR1 LGHNA, CDR2 YSLEER. Deletions cut 0 bases from V and 4 bases from J, with 12 bases between. The CDR3 is made up of 15 amino acids. Here the CDR3 reads CASSQDPGISTEAFF. The CDR3 coding sequence is TGCGCCAGCAGCCAAGATCCTGGCATATCCACTGAAGCTTTCTTT.

This clonotype came up many times. The chain recombines TRBV4-1 with TRBJ2-1, with 7 bases identical to TRBD1. After removal of 0 bases from V and 9 bases from J, the junction contained 2 bases not matched to a gene. Germline V gene sequence: CDR1 MGHRA, CDR2 YSYEKL. CDR3 size: 13 residues. The CDR3 DNA reads as TGCGCCAGCAGCCAAGAAGGGGGCCGTGAGCAGTTCTTC. This translates into CASSQEGGREQFF.